Shown below are 23 T cell receptor beta chains from a single sample sequenced in a study of read filtering for tumor transcriptome and immune sequencing. The library was built from roughly 400 ng RNA with molecular barcoded adaptors for alpha/delta and beta/gamma chains. TCRdb called the reads again in MiXCR, with one record for every CDR3 protein. Among tens of thousands of distinct CDR3 sequences listed, approximately 19% were seen once. Specimen: a population of CD138-negative cells sorted from bone marrow. The receptors come from a donor at least 40 years old with multiple myeloma.

Many counts were recorded for this clonotype. This chain joins TRBV5-1 and TRBJ2-5; 13 nucleotides line up with TRBD2. The CDR3 has 15 amino acids. V lost 4 bases to trimming and J lost 5 bases; unmatched junction nucleotides: 5. Per the germline V gene, CDR1 is SGHRS and CDR2 is YFSETQ. The CDR3, as DNA: TGCGCCAGCAGCCGGACTAGCGGGGGACCGGAGACCCAGTACTTC. Encoded protein: CASSRTSGGPETQYF.

Turning to this clonotype: At one end the junction does not follow the germline gene, possibly because of a read error. The chain is built from TRBV11-2 and TRBJ2-5; TRBD2 matches at 8 bases. CDR3 length: 16 amino acids. Germline lookup yields CDR1 SGHAT and CDR2 FQNNGV. CDR3: CASSLDSGSGGEAQYF. The CDR3 region has the DNA TGTGCCAGTAGCTTAGACAGCGGGAGCGGGGGTGAGGCCCAGTACTTC.

For this clonotype: Given a much more abundant clone one base away, this may be a read error. Because the CDR3 is missing its conserved closing phenylalanine or tryptophan, this is likely a read error. This rearrangement joins TRBV10-2 to TRBJ2-2, with D possibly matching TRBD2 (5 bases). Germline V gene sequence: CDR1 WSHSY, CDR2 SAAADI. V lost 7 bases, J lost 4 bases, and 10 bases lay in between. The CDR3 sequence is 13 residues long. The CDR3 DNA is TGCGCCAGCACCGGGAAGGGCACCGGGGAGCTGTTTTGT. As protein: CASTGKGTGELFC.

Concerning this clonotype itself: This could be a read error, since a much larger clone is one nucleotide away. The chain employs TRBV15 and TRBJ1-4; 8 positions agree with TRBD1. Germline V gives CDR1 LNHNV, CDR2 YYDKDF (reference sequence). The CDR3 sequence is 15 residues long. CDR3 nucleotide sequence: TGTACCACCAGCAGATACAGGGGGATTAATGAAAAACTGTTTTTT. Translating gives CTTSRYRGINEKLFF.

In regard to this clonotype: A far larger clone is only one base removed, so a read error is likely. The V call is TRBV3-2, the J call TRBJ1-1; the table's D call, TRBD1, has no DNA check behind it. TRBV3-2 constitutes a pseudogene. The CDR3 runs to 13 residues. The CDR3 DNA sequence: TGTGCCAACAGCCCCGGGACAGACACTGAAGCTTTCTTT. It is translated as CANSPGTDTEAFF.

This clonotype was found many times. This chain uses TRBV7-9 with TRBJ2-1; 13 positions agree with TRBD2. V was clipped by 5 bases and J by 3 bases; unmatched bases: 7. The length of the CDR3 is 17 residues. CDR1 is SEHNR, CDR2 FQNEAQ, per germline (reference sequence). The CDR3 here is CASSTVGLAGDYNEQFF. The CDR3 region has the DNA TGTGCCAGCAGCACCGTCGGACTAGCGGGGGACTACAATGAGCAGTTCTTC.

The sample holds many counts of this clonotype. The CDR3 coding sequence is TGTGCCAGCTCTCCCCCTGCAGGAGGAGATACGCAGTATTTT. This sequence encodes CASSPPAGGDTQYF. The genes are TRBV18 and TRBJ2-3; D is perhaps TRBD2 (5 bases). V was pared by 6 bases and J by 5 bases, with 15 bases between. Looked up from germline, CDR1 is KGHSH and CDR2 is LQKENI. The CDR3 extends over 14 amino acids.

This clonotype is judged medium-sized. As DNA, the CDR3 is TGTGCCAGCAGCCCAGCCGGGCCAGTCCCCTACAATGAGCAGTTCTTC. Translating it yields CASSPAGPVPYNEQFF. V gene TRBV7-2 combines with J gene TRBJ2-1, with unresolved D. Germline CDR1 and CDR2: SGHTA and FQGNSA. With 5 bases removed from V and 2 bases from J, the gap between germline ends came to 16 bases. This CDR3 spans 16 amino acids. Using reference TRBV7-2 and TRBJ2-1 for the parts outside the CDR3, the full variable domain is GAGVSQSPSNKVTEKGKDVELRCDPISGHTALYWYRQSLGQGLEFLIYFQGNSAPDKSGLPSDRFSAERTGGSVSTLTIQRTQQEDSAVYLCASSPAGPVPYNEQFFGPGTRLTVL.

This clonotype was seen ten or more times. The J gene is TRBJ2-7, the V gene TRBV29-1; D not resolved. The CDR3 runs 12 residues. The germline gives CDR1 SQVTM, CDR2 ANQGSEA. V was cut by 2 bases and J by 2 bases, with 7 bases left in between. In DNA form, the CDR3 reads TGCAGCGTTGAACCGCAAGCCTACGAGCAGTACTTC. It translates to CSVEPQAYEQYF.

This clonotype occurred many times. The V call is TRBV7-6, the J call TRBJ2-2; weak D call: TRBD2 (6 bases). Trimming removed 8 bases from V and 3 bases from J, with 10 bases in between. The length of the CDR3 is 13 residues. The germline V gene encodes CDR1 SGHVS and CDR2 FNYEAQ. CDR3 in DNA: TGTGCCAGCTATCGGAGGGACACCGGGGAGCTGTTTTTT. Its protein is CASYRRDTGELFF. The variable domain in full, with the rest retrieved from reference TRBV7-6 and TRBJ2-2, is GAGVSQSPRYKVTKRGQDVALRCDPISGHVSLYWYRQALGQGPEFLTYFNYEAQQDKSGLPNDRFSAERPEGSISTLTIQRTEQRDSAMYRCASYRRDTGELFFGEGSRLTVL.

This clonotype appeared many times. V is TRBV7-2 and J is TRBJ1-2, with D tentatively TRBD1 (6 bases). Germline CDR1 is SGHTA and CDR2 is FQGNSA. V lost 2 bases and J 1 base, leaving 23 bases between the germline ends. CDR3 length equals 19 residues. The CDR3 DNA reads TGTGCCAGCAGCTTAAAGGCCCAGGGGCAGGCCCTTGTTAACTATGGCTACACCTTC. Translated: CASSLKAQGQALVNYGYTF.

This clonotype has at least ten counts. This chain uses TRBV7-6 with TRBJ2-3; maybe TRBD1 (6 bases). Germline CDR1 and CDR2: SGHVS and FNYEAQ. V lost 4 bases to trimming and J lost 5 bases, with 10 bases between them. The CDR3 loop spans 13 amino acids. In nucleotides, the CDR3 is TGTGCCAGCAGCTCAGGGGCGGGAGATACGCAGTATTTT. It yields the protein CASSSGAGDTQYF.

This clonotype was seen more than once but under ten times. Being one base from a much bigger clone, this may be a read error. The V call is TRBV13, the J call TRBJ2-7; D may correspond to TRBD1 or TRBD2 (5 bases each). Germline assignment: CDR1 PRHDT and CDR2 FYEKMQ (reference sequence). The CDR3 covers 15 residues. CDR3 nucleotide sequence: TGTGCCGGCAGCTTAGGGACGGCGAGCTCCTACGAGCAGTACTTC. Protein product: CAGSLGTASSYEQYF.

For this clonotype: This may be a read error, as it is one base from a much larger clone. The conserved closing phenylalanine or tryptophan is absent in this CDR3, likely reflecting a read error. The chain has TRBV30 and TRBJ2-5; 9 bases map to TRBD2. Germline-derived CDR1 and CDR2 are GTSNPN and SVGIG (reference sequence). The CDR3 sequence is 17 residues long. The V gene end was trimmed by 2 bases and the J gene end by 3 bases; junction bases not matched to a gene: 13. The CDR3 sequence: CAWSITAEREVKETQYL. Written as DNA, the CDR3 is TGTGCCTGGAGTATAACGGCGGAGCGGGAGGTTAAAGAGACCCAGTACCTC.

This chain links TRBV7-9 with TRBJ1-1; tentative D call: TRBD1 (5 bases). The V end was cut by 0 bases, the J end by 1 base, with 9 bases between. Germline CDR1 reads SEHNR; CDR2 reads FQNEAQ (reference sequence). CDR3 length: 15 amino acids. As DNA, the CDR3 is TGTGCCAGCAGCTTAGCGCAGGGCAAGAACACTGAAGCTTTCTTT. Protein sequence: CASSLAQGKNTEAFF.

V usage is TRBV2 and J usage is TRBJ2-4; D uncertain. Trimming removed 6 bases from V and 5 bases from J, with 14 bases in between. Germline loops: CDR1 SNHLY, CDR2 FYNNEI. This CDR3 is built from 14 residues. Here the CDR3 DNA reads TGTGCCAGCAGAGTCCGTGAGGCCGAAAACATTCAGTACTTC. It is translated as CASRVREAENIQYF. Variable domain in full (rest from reference TRBV2 and TRBJ2-4): EPEVTQTPSHQVTQMGQEVILRCVPISNHLYFYWYRQILGQKVEFLVSFYNNEISEKSEIFDDQFSVERPDGSNFTLKIRSTKLEDSAMYFCASRVREAENIQYFGAGTRLSVL.

The sample holds many counts of this clonotype. The chain links TRBV5-1 to TRBJ2-1, with 7 bases matching TRBD2. Germline V CDR1 and CDR2: SGHRS, YFSETQ. The CDR3 sequence is 14 residues long. V shed 4 bases and J 3 bases; nucleotides not matched to a gene: 4. The CDR3 here is CASSAGTIYNEQFF. In DNA form, the CDR3 reads TGCGCCAGCAGCGCCGGGACTATCTACAATGAGCAGTTCTTC.

Many counts were recorded for this clonotype. This chain connects TRBV14 to TRBJ1-1; D unclear. Germline assignment: CDR1 SGHDN and CDR2 FVKESK. There are 13 residues in the CDR3. V shed 3 bases and J shed 4 bases, with 9 bases lying between them. The CDR3 protein is CASSQSLGTEAFF. CDR3 bases: TGTGCCAGCAGCCAGTCTCTCGGCACTGAAGCTTTCTTT.

On this clonotype: This is likely a read error, given that the CDR3 carries no conserved phenylalanine or tryptophan at its end. V is TRBV5-1 and J is TRBJ2-1, with 7 positions matching TRBD2. CDR3 length: 15 residues. V was pared by 3 bases and J by 6 bases, with 9 bases of the junction left unmatched. In germline, CDR1 is SGHRS, CDR2 YFSETQ. The CDR3 is CASSSEGLAVNEQFL. The CDR3 DNA reads TGCGCCAGCAGCTCGGAGGGGCTAGCGGTCAATGAGCAGTTCCTC.

This clonotype was observed many times. CDR3 sequence (DNA): TGTGCCAGCAGGGAAGTGGGAGGGACTTCCAGCTCTGGGGCCAACGTCCTGACTTTC. It yields the protein CASREVGGTSSSGANVLTF. The chain employs TRBV27 and TRBJ2-6; 7 bases align to TRBD2. The junction had 14 bases not matched to a gene; V was cut back by 6 bases and J by 0 bases. Germline assignment: CDR1 MNHEY and CDR2 SMNVEV (reference sequence). The CDR3 covers 19 residues. Filled out from reference TRBV27 and TRBJ2-6, the complete variable domain reads EAQVTQNPRYLITVTGKKLTVTCSQNMNHEYMSWYRQDPGLGLRQIYYSMNVEVTDKGDVPEGYKVSRKEKRNFPLILESPSPNQTSLYFCASREVGGTSSSGANVLTFGAGSRLTVL.

This clonotype was seen many times. The chain uses TRBV7-2 and TRBJ2-1; TRBD2 agrees at 10 bases. After removal of 3 bases from V and 7 bases from J, the junction contained 6 bases not matched to a gene. Per germline, CDR1 SGHTA and CDR2 FQGNSA. This CDR3 region has 15 residues. CDR3 sequence (DNA): TGTGCCAGCAGCTTCTCGGCTAGCGGGAGTAATGAGCAGTTCTTC. Protein sequence: CASSFSASGSNEQFF.

In regard to this clonotype: This may come from a read error, since a much larger clone is one base off. The chain carries TRBV2 and TRBJ2-5; 7 bases line up with TRBD2. Germline V CDR1 and CDR2: SNHLY, FYNNEI. The CDR3 runs 13 residues. As DNA, the CDR3 is TGTGCCAGCAGCACTAGCGTGCAAGAGGCCCAGTACTTC. Protein product: CASSTSVQEAQYF.

Note on this clonotype: This clone may be a read error of a much larger clone one base away. This chain joins TRBV20-1 and TRBJ2-3; D not certain. Trimming stripped 3 bases from V and 3 bases from J, with 13 bases between. Germline V gives CDR1 DFQATT, CDR2 SNEGSKA (reference sequence). The CDR3 sequence is 14 residues long. The CDR3 protein is CSASLTVGTDTQYF. The DNA of the CDR3 is TGCAGTGCTAGTCTAACGGTTGGAACAGATACGCAGTATTTT.